The 3 T cell receptor beta chains in this list originate from one sample, sequenced in a study of blood T cells in healthy people across ages. Combining a sample-barcoded 5' primer with a J-beta primer mix, a second PCR ran for roughly 7 to 12 cycles. TCRdb reprocessed the 5' RACE reads with MiXCR, giving one entry per CDR3 protein. The sample has about 640,000 distinct CDR3 sequences; approximately 50% are singletons. The sample consisted of blood. The receptor source for this set is a man between 60 and 75 years old in good health.

This sequence joins TRBV5-6 and TRBJ2-7; 12 bases match TRBD2. This CDR3 has 17 amino acids. V gave up 4 bases and J gave up 2 bases; unmatched junction bases: 10. Germline V gene lookup returns CDR1 SGHDT and CDR2 YYEEEE. CDR3 in amino acids: CASSPGWTSGVPYEQYF. CDR3 DNA: TGTGCCAGCAGCCCCGGCTGGACTAGCGGGGTGCCCTACGAGCAGTACTTC.

This clonotype was detected only a few times. The rearrangement joins TRBV11-3 to TRBJ2-1, with 8 bases aligning to TRBD2. CDR3 size: 15 residues. In germline, CDR1 is SGHNT, CDR2 YENEEA. V lost 4 bases, J lost 1 base, and 3 bases stayed unmatched. The CDR3 protein is CASSSGGGSYNEQFF. CDR3 DNA: TGTGCCAGCAGCTCCGGGGGGGGGTCCTACAATGAGCAGTTCTTC.

This clonotype was picked up a small number of times. The rearrangement joins TRBV20-1 to TRBJ2-7, with D maybe TRBD1 (6 bases). CDR3 size: 13 residues. Germline V gives CDR1 DFQATT, CDR2 SNEGSKA (reference sequence). The V and J ends lost 6 bases and 2 bases respectively, with 14 bases between them. CDR3 sequence reads: CSAGQPKPYEQYF. Written as DNA, the CDR3 is TGCAGTGCAGGACAGCCTAAACCCTACGAGCAGTACTTC.